A single sample is the source of the 12 T cell receptor beta chains below, sequenced in a study of CD8 T cells in Susac syndrome. RNA amounts of roughly 0.5 to 1 ug underwent reverse transcription with random hexamers. MiXCR was run by TCRdb on the immunoSEQ multiplex PCR reads, yielding one entry per CDR3 protein. The data contain roughly 330,000 distinct CDR3 sequences, under 95% of them singletons. Sequenced: CD4+ T cells from PBMCs. These TCRs come from a human donor with multiple sclerosis.

The count of this clonotype is one. V gene TRBV9 combines with J gene TRBJ1-3, with TRBD1 matching over 12 bases. The CDR3 totals 18 residues. V lost 3 bases and J lost 0; bases outside the gene matches: 7. CDR1 is SGDLS, CDR2 YYNGEE, per germline. The CDR3 loop is CASSDRDRGPNSGNTIYF. The CDR3 DNA reads as TGTGCCAGCAGCGACCGGGACAGGGGGCCCAACTCTGGAAACACCATATATTTT.

The chain has TRBV19 and TRBJ2-7, with 7 bases aligning to TRBD1. The CDR3 spans 13 residues. The V segment lost 3 bases and the J segment 2 bases; nucleotides outside the gene matches: 1. Germline V lookup: CDR1 LNHDA, CDR2 SQIVND (reference sequence). The CDR3 region is CASSIGQAYEQYF. The CDR3 region has the DNA TGTGCCAGTAGTATCGGACAGGCCTACGAGCAGTACTTC.

The chain recombines TRBV20-1 with TRBJ1-2; 7 bases align to TRBD1. Germline V gene data show CDR1 as DFQATT and CDR2 as SNEGSKA (reference sequence). J lost 6 bases, V lost 6 bases, and 7 bases had no gene match. The CDR3 runs to 12 residues. The CDR3 spells CSATGDPNGYTF. CDR3 DNA: TGCAGTGCCACAGGGGATCCCAATGGCTACACCTTC.

The CDR3 bases are TGTGCCAGCAGCTTAGGCAGAGGGGGGGGGAACACTGAAGCTTTCTTT. This gives the protein CASSLGRGGGNTEAFF. This chain uses TRBV7-8 with TRBJ1-1, with a tentative D call TRBD1 (6 bases). The CDR3 has 16 amino acids. The V end lost 1 base, the J end lost 1 base, and 13 bases lay between the germline ends. Germline CDR1 and CDR2: SGHVS and FQNEAQ.

The chain couples TRBV30 to TRBJ2-7; TRBD2 might be the D (5 bases). Germline lookup yields CDR1 GTSNPN and CDR2 SVGIG (reference sequence). Trimming removed 2 bases from V and 7 bases from J, with 12 bases in between. This CDR3 spans 12 amino acids. The CDR3 DNA reads as TGTGCCTGGAGTACCACTCCGGGGGAGCAGTACTTC. Translation: CAWSTTPGEQYF.

V and J are TRBV3-1 and TRBJ2-1; D uncertain. This CDR3 has 14 residues. Looked up from germline, CDR1 is LGHDT and CDR2 is YNNKEL (reference sequence). The ends were cut back, 4 bases at V and 2 bases at J, with 9 bases in the middle. CDR3 DNA sequence: TGTGCCAGCAGCCGGTCAGTTACCTACAATGAGCAGTTCTTC. As protein: CASSRSVTYNEQFF.

The chain joins TRBV30 to TRBJ2-2; D possibly corresponds to TRBD2 (6 bases). Per the germline V gene, CDR1 is GTSNPN and CDR2 is SVGIG (reference sequence). The ends were cut back, 3 bases at V and 6 bases at J, with 11 bases in the middle. The CDR3 length is 13 residues. CDR3 loop: CAWRGRSAGELFF. CDR3 bases: TGTGCCTGGAGGGGGAGGAGCGCCGGGGAGCTGTTTTTT.

This clonotype was observed a handful of times. The chain has TRBV19 and TRBJ2-7; possible D gene TRBD2, 5 bases. This CDR3 is 15 amino acids long. Per germline, CDR1 LNHDA and CDR2 SQIVND (reference sequence). The V gene lost 4 bases and the J gene lost 2 bases, with 15 bases spanning the gap. The CDR3 reads CASSTLGVGPYEQYF. The CDR3 DNA reads TGTGCCAGTAGTACCCTCGGGGTAGGGCCCTACGAGCAGTACTTC.

The chain combines TRBV12-3 or TRBV12-4 with TRBJ2-7; 8 bases map to TRBD1. After removal of 3 bases from V and 4 bases from J, the junction contained 5 bases not matched to a gene. The CDR3 consists of 14 residues. CDR3 sequence reads: CASSFTTGGYEQYF. The CDR3 DNA reads TGTGCCAGCAGTTTTACCACAGGGGGATACGAGCAGTACTTC.

The V call is TRBV30, the J call TRBJ1-1; D is perhaps TRBD1 (5 bases). The CDR3 covers 14 residues. The germline V and J ends were trimmed by 5 bases and 4 bases, with 17 bases remaining between them. Germline V gene data show CDR1 as GTSNPN and CDR2 as SVGIG (reference sequence). The CDR3 loop reads CAWLTNWGRTEAFF. DNA for the CDR3: TGTGCCTGGCTTACTAATTGGGGCCGCACTGAAGCTTTCTTT.

The V and J genes are TRBV7-9 and TRBJ2-7; D is possibly TRBD1 (6 bases). The V and J ends lost 6 bases and 3 bases respectively, with 21 bases between them. The germline gives CDR1 SEHNR, CDR2 FQNEAQ (reference sequence). The CDR3 totals 16 residues. CDR3 sequence: CASSLDRARGHYEQYF. CDR3 DNA sequence: TGTGCCAGCAGTTTGGACCGGGCCAGGGGTCACTACGAGCAGTACTTC.

This chain uses TRBV27 with TRBJ1-1; 7 nucleotides agree with TRBD1. Per germline, CDR1 MNHEY and CDR2 SMNVEV (reference sequence). CDR3 length: 14 amino acids. Trimming removed 3 bases from V and 9 bases from J; junction bases left unmatched: 10. The CDR3 DNA is TGTGCCAGCAGTTTCATAGACAGGGAGGGTAAAGCTTTCTTT. Its translation: CASSFIDREGKAFF.